This is a list of T cell receptor beta chains from one sample in a study. TCRdb recomputed calls from the RT-PCR reads with MiXCR, one row per CDR3 protein. Among about 680,000 distinct CDR3 sequences listed, over 12% were seen once. Material: memory CD4+ T cells from blood. The source of these receptors is a female donor in good health, serving as a healthy control. Each CDR3 is given with its conserved first and last residue. Each record gives: D gene, clone size, J gene, V gene, CDR3 DNA, CDR3 protein. A D gene is named only where the DNA matches it firmly. A clone size is listed for some rows: how often the clone was seen (once, few, many), or a class if it is expanded.

>TRBD1|many|TRBJ2-7|TRBV29-1
TGCAGCTCCTCGACAGGGGGTCGCGGCGAGCAGTACTTC
CSSSTGGRGEQYF
>-|few|TRBJ1-2|TRBV12-3/TRBV12-4
TGTGCCAGCAGTTTAGCATTTGGGATTACTAACTATGGCTACACCTTC
CASSLAFGITNYGYTF
>-|few|TRBJ2-2|TRBV27
TGTGCCAGCAGTTCTCTGGCGGGCGGGGAGCTGTTTTTT
CASSSLAGGELFF
>-|-|TRBJ2-7|TRBV5-4
TGTGCCAGCAGCTTACCGGGACGGAGCTCCTACGAGCAGTACTTC
CASSLPGRSSYEQYF
>-|many|TRBJ1-1|TRBV6-2/TRBV6-3
TGTGCCAGCAGGTCACCAGAGAACACTGAAGCTTTCTTT
CASRSPENTEAFF
>-|many|TRBJ1-2|TRBV12-3/TRBV12-4
TGTGCCAGCACCCTGACAGCTAACTATGGCTACACCTTC
CASTLTANYGYTF
>-|many|TRBJ2-7|TRBV5-6
TGTGCCAGCAGATTCGGGTACTACGAGCAGTACTTC
CASRFGYYEQYF
>TRBD2|many|TRBJ2-7|TRBV6-6
TGTGCCAGCAGTTACGGCGCGGGAGCAAACGAGCAGTACTTC
CASSYGAGANEQYF
>TRBD1|-|TRBJ2-6|TRBV5-1
TGCGCCAGCAGCCGGGACAGACCCTCTGGGGCCAACGTCCTGACTTTC
CASSRDRPSGANVLTF
>-|-|TRBJ2-5|TRBV5-1
TGCGCCAGCAGCTTGGGGGGAGCAGGTCAAGAGACCCAGTACTTC
CASSLGGAGQETQYF
>-|few|TRBJ1-1|TRBV20-1
TGCAGTGACGGGACCGGGCCCACTGAAGCTTTCTTT
CSDGTGPTEAFF
>-|-|TRBJ2-1|TRBV15
TGTGCCACCAGCCCCTTCAGATACAATGAGCAGTTCTTC
CATSPFRYNEQFF
>TRBD1|few|TRBJ2-2|TRBV5-1
TGCGCCAGCAGCTTTGACGGACAGGCGAGGGAGCTGTTTTTT
CASSFDGQARELFF
>TRBD1|-|TRBJ1-6|TRBV5-5
TGTGCCAGCAGCTTGGGGGGCGGGACAGCCGTTTCACCCCTCCACTTT
CASSLGGGTAVSPLHF
>TRBD1|many|TRBJ1-5|TRBV6-1
TGTGCCAGCAGGGGGACAGTTCGATACAATCAGCCCCAGCATTTT
CASRGTVRYNQPQHF
>TRBD1|-|TRBJ2-7|TRBV20-1
TGCAGTGCTAGACAATTCCAGGGGGTGGAGCAGTACTTC
CSARQFQGVEQYF
>-|few|TRBJ2-7|TRBV25-1
TGTGCCAGCAGCGAGGATAGAGGGACCTACGAGCAGTACTTC
CASSEDRGTYEQYF
>-|-|TRBJ1-1|TRBV3-1
TGTGCCAGCAGCAGAGGGGACTCTTTTAACACTGAAGCTTTCTTT
CASSRGDSFNTEAFF
>TRBD2|many|TRBJ2-3|TRBV11-2
TGTGCCAGCAGCAAAACTAGCGGGAACAGAGATACGCAGTATTTT
CASSKTSGNRDTQYF
>-|-|TRBJ2-7|TRBV29-1
TGCAGCGTTGAGGCTTCAGGGTTCTACGAGCAGTACTTC
CSVEASGFYEQYF
>-|few|TRBJ2-3|TRBV5-1
TGCGCCAGCAGCTGGGCCGGGGGAGCGACAGATACGCAGTATTTT
CASSWAGGATDTQYF
>-|-|TRBJ1-1|TRBV5-1
TGCGCCAGCAGCTTGGTAACGGGGGTTGGAAAGACTGAAGCTTTCTTT
CASSLVTGVGKTEAFF
>-|-|TRBJ1-1|TRBV6-6
TGTGCCAGCAGTGAGGCGGGTCAACCTGAAGCTTTCTTT
CASSEAGQPEAFF
>-|few|TRBJ1-2|TRBV5-1
TGCGCCAGCAGCTCCCCTCCGGGACAAAAGGGCTACACCTTC
CASSSPPGQKGYTF
>-|many|TRBJ2-7|TRBV6-6
TGTGCCAGCAGTTACATTACAGGGTCCGAGCAGTACTTC
CASSYITGSEQYF
>-|few|TRBJ1-3|TRBV7-2
TGTGCCAGCAGCTTAGACGTGGGGGACACCATATATTTT
CASSLDVGDTIYF
>TRBD1|-|TRBJ1-1|TRBV5-1
TGCGCCAGCAGATTACAGGGGGCCGGCACTGAAGCTTTCTTT
CASRLQGAGTEAFF
>TRBD1|few|TRBJ1-2|TRBV20-1
TGCAGTGCGGGGACAGTGGGAAACTATGGCTACACCTTC
CSAGTVGNYGYTF
>-|many|TRBJ2-7|TRBV9
TGTGCCAGCAGCGTAGATCCGGGCGACGAGCAGTACTTC
CASSVDPGDEQYF
>-|few|TRBJ2-7|TRBV7-9
TGTGCCAGCAGCTTAGCGAGCAGGGACCACGAGCAGTACTTC
CASSLASRDHEQYF
>-|few|TRBJ2-3|TRBV18
TGTGCCAGCTCACCCAGGTCACAGACGGATACGCAGTATTTT
CASSPRSQTDTQYF
>-|-|TRBJ1-5|TRBV6-1
TGTGCCAGCAGTGAAGGAGGGGGTATCAGACAGCCCCAGCATTTT
CASSEGGGIRQPQHF
>-|-|TRBJ2-5|TRBV5-6
TGTGCCAGCAGCCCGACCCAGGGGCCGCGGGAGACCCAGTACTTC
CASSPTQGPRETQYF
>-|many|TRBJ2-3|TRBV5-1
TGTGCCAGCAGCCTCGCGGGCACAGATACGCAGTATTTT
CASSLAGTDTQYF
>-|-|TRBJ2-6|TRBV7-2
TGTGCCAGCAGCCCCCAGCAGGGTGTAACTGGGGCCAACGTCCTGACTTTC
CASSPQQGVTGANVLTF
>-|many|TRBJ1-5|TRBV6-5
TGTGCCAGCAGTTACACCCTCCCCTCGGCGACGGGCAATCAGCCCCAGCATTTT
CASSYTLPSATGNQPQHF
>-|-|TRBJ2-3|TRBV5-4
TGTGCCAGCAGCTTCGGGACCCATCCCGGAGATACGCAGTATTTT
CASSFGTHPGDTQYF
>TRBD1|few|TRBJ1-5|TRBV6-1
TGTGCCAGCAGTGAACGACCGGGACAGGTTTTTCAGCCCCAGCATTTT
CASSERPGQVFQPQHF
>-|few|TRBJ1-5|TRBV12-3/TRBV12-4
TGTGCCAGCAGTTTAGGAACAGGCCTCAATCAGCCCCAGCATTTT
CASSLGTGLNQPQHF
>-|many|TRBJ1-3|TRBV5-1
TGCGCCAGCAGCTTTGGCAGCCCTGCGGGAAACACCATATATTTT
CASSFGSPAGNTIYF
>TRBD1|few|TRBJ1-6|TRBV12-3/TRBV12-4
TGTGCCAGCAGCCTCCGGGACAGAAATAATTCACCCCTCCACTTT
CASSLRDRNNSPLHF
>TRBD1|-|TRBJ1-5|TRBV28
TGTGCCAGCACCCTACCAGGGGGCCTTCAGCCCCAGCATTTT
CASTLPGGLQPQHF